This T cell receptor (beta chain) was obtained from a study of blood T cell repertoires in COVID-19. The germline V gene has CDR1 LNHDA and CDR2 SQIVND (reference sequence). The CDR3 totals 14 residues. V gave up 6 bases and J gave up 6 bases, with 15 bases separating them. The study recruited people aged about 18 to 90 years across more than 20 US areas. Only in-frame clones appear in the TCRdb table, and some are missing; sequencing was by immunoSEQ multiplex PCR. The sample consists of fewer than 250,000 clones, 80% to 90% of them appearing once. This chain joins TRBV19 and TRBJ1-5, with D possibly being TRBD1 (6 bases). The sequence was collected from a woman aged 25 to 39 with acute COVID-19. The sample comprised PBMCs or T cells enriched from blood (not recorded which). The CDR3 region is CASSGRDNRQPQHF. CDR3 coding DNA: TGTGCCAGTAGCGGTCGGGACAATCGTCAGCCCCAGCATTTT.